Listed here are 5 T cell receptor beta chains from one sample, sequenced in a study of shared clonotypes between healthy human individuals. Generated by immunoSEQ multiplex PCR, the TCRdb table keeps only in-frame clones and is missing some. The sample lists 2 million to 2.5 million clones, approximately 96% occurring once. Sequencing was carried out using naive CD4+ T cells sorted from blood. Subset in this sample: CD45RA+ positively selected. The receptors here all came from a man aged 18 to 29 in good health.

CDR3 coding DNA: TGTGCCACCTCCTGGGGACAGGACCCCTACGAGCAGTACTTC. Residues: CATSWGQDPYEQYF. The gene calls are TRBV10-3 and TRBJ2-7; the match to TRBD1 covers 8 bases. Germline V gene sequence: CDR1 ENHRY, CDR2 SYGVKD. The CDR3 runs to 14 residues. Trimming took 10 bases from V and 2 from J; bases not matched to a gene: 10.

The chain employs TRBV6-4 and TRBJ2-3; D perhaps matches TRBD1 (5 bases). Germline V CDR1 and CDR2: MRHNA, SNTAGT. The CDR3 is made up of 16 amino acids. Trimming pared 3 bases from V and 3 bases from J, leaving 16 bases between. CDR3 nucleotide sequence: TGTGCCAGCAGTGATTCGGGCAGGGATGGTACAGATACGCAGTATTTT. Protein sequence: CASSDSGRDGTDTQYF.

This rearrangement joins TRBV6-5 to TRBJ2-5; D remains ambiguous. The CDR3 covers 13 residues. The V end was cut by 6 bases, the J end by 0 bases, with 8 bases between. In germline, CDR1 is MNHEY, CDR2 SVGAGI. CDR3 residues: CASSSIYQETQYF. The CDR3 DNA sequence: TGTGCCAGCAGCTCCATATACCAAGAGACCCAGTACTTC.

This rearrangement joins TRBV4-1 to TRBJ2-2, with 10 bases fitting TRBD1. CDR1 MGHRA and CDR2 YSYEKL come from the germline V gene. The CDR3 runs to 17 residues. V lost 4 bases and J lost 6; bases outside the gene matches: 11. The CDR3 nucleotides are TGCGCCAGCAGCCGAACTTTTGGACAGGGGGATCCCGGGGAGCTGTTTTTT. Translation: CASSRTFGQGDPGELFF.

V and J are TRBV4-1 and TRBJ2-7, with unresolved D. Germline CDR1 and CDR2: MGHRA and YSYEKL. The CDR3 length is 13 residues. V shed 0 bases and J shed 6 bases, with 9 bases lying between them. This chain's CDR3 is CASSQEASPEQYF. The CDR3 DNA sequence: TGCGCCAGCAGCCAAGAAGCTTCGCCCGAGCAGTACTTC.